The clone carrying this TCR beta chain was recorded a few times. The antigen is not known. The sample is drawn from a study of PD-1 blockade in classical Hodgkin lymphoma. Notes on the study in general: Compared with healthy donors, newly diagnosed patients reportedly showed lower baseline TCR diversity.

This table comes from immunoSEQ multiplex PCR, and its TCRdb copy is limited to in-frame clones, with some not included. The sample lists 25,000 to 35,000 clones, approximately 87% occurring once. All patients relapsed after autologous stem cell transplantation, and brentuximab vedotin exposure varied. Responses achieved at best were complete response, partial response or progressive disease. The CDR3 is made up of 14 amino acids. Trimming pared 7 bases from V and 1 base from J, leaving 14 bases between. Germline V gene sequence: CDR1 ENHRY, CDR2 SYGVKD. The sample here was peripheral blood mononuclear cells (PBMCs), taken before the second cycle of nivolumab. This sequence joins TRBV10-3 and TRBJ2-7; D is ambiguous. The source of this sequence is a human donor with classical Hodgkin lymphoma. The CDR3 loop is CAIKQEASSYEQYV. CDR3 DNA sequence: TGTGCCATCAAGCAGGAAGCTTCTTCCTACGAGCAGTACGTC.